This TCR beta chain is from a study of blood T cell repertoires in COVID-19. As for the study in general: The United States, Italy and Spain were the sources of the acute and convalescent COVID-19 samples. PBMCs, B-cell-depleted T cells, or T cells provided the cDNA or gDNA that made up the material.

Original handling: How many nucleated cells were present was estimated from reference gene primer amplification. TCRdb's copy holds only in-frame clones and misses some; the assay was immunoSEQ multiplex PCR. The D gene and trimming were derived from the DNA, and the V and J assignments and clone size from that table. The sample holds under 200,000 clones, under 85% seen once. CDR3 size: 12 residues. V lost 5 bases and J 7 bases, leaving 11 bases between the germline ends. CDR1 and CDR2 (germline): SGHTA, FQGNSA. This receptor was obtained from a man in his sixties or seventies with acute or convalescent COVID-19. The rearrangement joins TRBV7-2 to TRBJ1-2, with D uncertain. The sequenced sample consisted of peripheral blood. The CDR3 DNA reads as TGTGCCAGCAGCCGTTCCGGGTTTGGCTACACCTTC. Translation gives CASSRSGFGYTF. The complete variable domain, with remaining parts taken from reference TRBV7-2 and TRBJ1-2, reads GAGVSQSPSNKVTEKGKDVELRCDPISGHTALYWYRQSLGQGLEFLIYFQGNSAPDKSGLPSDRFSAERTGGSVSTLTIQRTQQEDSAVYLCASSRSGFGYTFGSGTRLTVV.